This T cell receptor (beta chain) emerged from a study of naive and memory T cell subsets. This clonotype was seen a few times. The antigen is unknown. Whole-study results and caveats: TCR transcript changes with activation or differentiation may affect this RNA method.

TCR cDNA received a 3' ligated oligonucleotide that carried a UMI. Whole blood, approximately 2.3 ml, came from adult healthy volunteers. Amplification of ligated cDNA took four PCR rounds with SP2 and nested alpha and beta constant primers. TCRdb used MiXCR to reprocess the 5' RACE reads, holding one entry per CDR3 protein. In the table there are roughly 48,000 distinct CDR3 sequences, around 5% of which are singletons. Losses at the gene ends were 8 bases for V and 3 bases for J; bases not matched to a gene: 10. The CDR3 covers 15 residues. Germline V lookup: CDR1 LNHDA, CDR2 SQIVND (reference sequence).

The clonotype comes from a female donor in good health. The chain recombines TRBV19 with TRBJ1-5; TRBD1 matches 7 bases. The CDR3 loop reads CASRGTATFNQPQHF. CDR3 nucleotides: TGTGCCAGTCGGGGGACAGCAACGTTCAATCAGCCCCAGCATTTT.